A single sample is the source of the 4 T cell receptor beta chains below, sequenced in a study of blood T cell repertoires in COVID-19. Profiling relied on immunoSEQ multiplex PCR, and the TCRdb table lists in-frame clones only, not all of them. The sample yields roughly 150,000 clones, around nine tenths seen once. The specimen sequenced was peripheral blood. Receptors were obtained from a woman between 65 and 79 years old with COVID-19, enrolled during active disease.

This clone has only one observation. The V and J genes are TRBV5-1 and TRBJ1-4, with unresolved D. Germline CDR1 reads SGHRS; CDR2 reads YFSETQ. The CDR3 runs to 11 residues. V was cut by 6 bases and J by 6 bases, with 6 bases left in between. CDR3 sequence: CASKRHEKLFF. The CDR3 region has the DNA TGCGCCAGCAAGAGGCATGAAAAACTGTTTTTT.

This chain uses TRBV4-1 with TRBJ2-3, with TRBD2 as a possible D gene (6 bases). The V end lost 4 bases, the J end lost 0 bases, and 8 bases lay between the germline ends. The germline V gene encodes CDR1 MGHRA and CDR2 YSYEKL. The CDR3 contains 14 residues. This chain's CDR3 is CASSRDSSTDTQYF. As DNA, the CDR3 is TGCGCCAGCAGCCGGGACTCGAGCACAGATACGCAGTATTTT.

There are a few counts of this clone. The chain links TRBV7-2 to TRBJ1-3; 8 positions match TRBD1. The length of the CDR3 is 18 residues. Germline trimming cut 3 bases from V and 0 bases from J; bases unmatched to any gene: 10. Germline values: CDR1 SGHTA, CDR2 FQGNSA. The DNA for the CDR3 is TGTGCCAGCAGCTTTCCAGCAGGGGGCTCTTTCTCTGGAAACACCATATATTTT. This codes for CASSFPAGGSFSGNTIYF.

V and J are TRBV7-2 and TRBJ2-5; TRBD2 matches at 8 bases. V shed 4 bases, J shed 2 bases, and the junction held 9 bases outside the gene matches. CDR1 and CDR2 from the germline V gene are SGHTA and FQGNSA. The CDR3 is 16 amino acids. CDR3 loop: CASSSPPSSGQETQYF. DNA of the CDR3: TGTGCCAGCAGCTCGCCTCCGTCTAGCGGGCAAGAGACCCAGTACTTC.